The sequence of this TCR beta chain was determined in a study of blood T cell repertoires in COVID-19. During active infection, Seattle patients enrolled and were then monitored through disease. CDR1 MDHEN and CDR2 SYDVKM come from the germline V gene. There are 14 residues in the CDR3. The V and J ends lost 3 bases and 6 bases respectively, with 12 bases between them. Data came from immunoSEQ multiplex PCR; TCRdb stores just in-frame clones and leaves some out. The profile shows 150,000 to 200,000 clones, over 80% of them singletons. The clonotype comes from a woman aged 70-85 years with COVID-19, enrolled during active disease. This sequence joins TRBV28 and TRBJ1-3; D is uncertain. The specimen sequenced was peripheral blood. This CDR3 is CASSLSPAPNTIYF. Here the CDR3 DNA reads TGTGCCAGCAGTTTGTCCCCAGCGCCAAACACCATATATTTT.